Each of the 16 T cell receptor beta chains below was sequenced from the same sample in a study of PD-L1 blockade in urothelial cancer. The time point is: peripheral blood 6 weeks after treatment start. Generated by immunoSEQ multiplex PCR, the TCRdb table keeps only in-frame clones and is missing some. The data contain tens of thousands of clones, about 90% of them singletons. Sequences were derived from PBMCs, sampled around atezolizumab (anti-PD-L1) treatment. The receptors were gathered from a man aged 70 or older with urothelial cancer.

The chain uses TRBV10-1 and TRBJ1-2; a weak D match, TRBD1 (5 bases). V lost 10 bases to trimming and J lost 5 bases, with 11 bases between them. Germline assignment: CDR1 WNHNN and CDR2 SYGVQD (reference sequence). The CDR3 consists of 11 residues. Here the CDR3 DNA reads TGCGCCACTCACTCAGGGTATGGCTACACCTTC. This gives the protein CATHSGYGYTF.

Note on this clone: Distinct nucleotide sequences in the sample also encode this CDR3. V is TRBV5-6 and J is TRBJ1-5; weak D call: TRBD1 (5 bases). Germline V CDR1 and CDR2: SGHDT, YYEEEE. The CDR3 has 16 amino acids. Trimming took 1 base from V and 7 from J, leaving 18 bases between them. CDR3 bases: TGTGCCAGCAGCTTGCTAGGAAGTACAGGCCAACAGCCCCAGCATTTT. Translating gives CASSLLGSTGQQPQHF.

The chain is built from TRBV6-6 and TRBJ2-7; tentatively, D is TRBD2 (5 bases). Germline CDR1 is MNHNY and CDR2 is SVGAGI (reference sequence). The ends were cut back, 6 bases at V and 5 bases at J, with 17 bases in the middle. This CDR3 is 14 amino acids long. The CDR3 sequence: CASRFMGSGDEQYF. DNA of the CDR3: TGTGCCAGCAGATTTATGGGGAGCGGAGACGAGCAGTACTTC.

The rearrangement joins TRBV7-3 to TRBJ2-1; D is uncertain. CDR3 length: 14 residues. The germline gives CDR1 SGHTA, CDR2 FQGTGA. The V end lost 5 bases, the J end lost 10 bases, and 18 bases lay between the germline ends. As DNA, the CDR3 is TGTGCCAGCAGCCTAATGCCGCAGTGGGCCGAGCAGTTCTTC. It codes for CASSLMPQWAEQFF.

This clone has a single count. The V gene is TRBV10-3, the J gene TRBJ2-1, with 8 bases identical to TRBD1. V trimming: 3 bases; J trimming: 10 bases; junction bases outside the gene matches: 8. The length of the CDR3 is 14 residues. The germline V gene encodes CDR1 ENHRY and CDR2 SYGVKD. The CDR3 loop reads CAISDGADRDEQFF. CDR3 coding DNA: TGTGCCATCAGTGACGGAGCGGACAGGGACGAGCAGTTCTTC.

In its sample, this clone was seen a few times. The chain is built from TRBV7-2 and TRBJ2-1; TRBD2 agrees at 12 bases. The CDR3 has 14 residues. Germline lookup yields CDR1 SGHTA and CDR2 FQGNSA. J gave up 12 bases and V 5 bases, and 8 bases lay outside the gene matches. The DNA of the CDR3 is TGTGCCAGCAGCAGGACTAGCGGGACCAGTACGCAGTTCTTC. This encodes CASSRTSGTSTQFF.

This clone was counted once. For the CDR3, the DNA is TGCGCCGCCAGGGGCGGGAGGTCAGATACGCAGTATTTT. The encoded protein is CAARGGRSDTQYF. This chain uses TRBV10-2 with TRBJ2-3; TRBD2 aligns across 8 bases. This CDR3 spans 13 amino acids. Germline V gene data show CDR1 as WSHSY and CDR2 as SAAADI. With V trimmed by 11 bases and J by 4 bases, 8 bases remained unmatched.

This clone was found once. The CDR3 DNA sequence: TGTGCCAGCAGGTTGACAGTAGCCTTGGACACTGAAGCTTTCTTT. Protein: CASRLTVALDTEAFF. The V gene is TRBV28, the J gene TRBJ1-1; possibly TRBD1 for D (5 bases). V was clipped by 6 bases and J by 3 bases, with 17 bases between them. CDR1 and CDR2 (germline): MDHEN, SYDVKM. The CDR3 has 15 amino acids.

The CDR3 DNA reads TGTGCCAGCAGCCATCGGGATGAGCAGTTCTTC. Translated, it gives CASSHRDEQFF. The chain carries TRBV11-2 and TRBJ2-1; D remains ambiguous. The CDR3 loop spans 11 amino acids. Trimming removed 5 bases at V and 8 bases at J, with 7 bases between. The germline CDR1 and CDR2 sequences are SGHAT and FQNNGV. Looking up the rest from reference TRBV11-2 and TRBJ2-1 gives the full variable domain: EAGVAQSPRYKIIEKRQSVAFWCNPISGHATLYWYQQILGQGPKLLIQFQNNGVVDDSQLPKDRFSAERLKGVDSTLKIQPAKLEDSAVYLCASSHRDEQFFGPGTRLTVL.

This chain uses TRBV5-1 with TRBJ2-3, with 7 bases aligning to TRBD2. CDR1 and CDR2 from the germline V gene are SGHRS and YFSETQ. The CDR3 length is 15 residues. V dropped 2 bases and J dropped 1; count of bases not matched to a gene: 4. DNA for the CDR3: TGCGCCAGCAGCTTCAGCGGGGACCGCACAGATACGCAGTATTTT. It codes for CASSFSGDRTDTQYF.

The table lists this clone with a count of one. V and J are TRBV15 and TRBJ2-1; maybe TRBD2 (5 bases). Trimming left V 1 base short and J 4 bases short, with 11 bases between. The germline V gene encodes CDR1 LNHNV and CDR2 YYDKDF (reference sequence). The CDR3 loop spans 15 amino acids. The CDR3 region has the DNA TGTGCCACCAGCAGAGGAACTAGTCTATACAATGAGCAGTTCTTC. Translation: CATSRGTSLYNEQFF. Complete variable domain (other parts from reference TRBV15 and TRBJ2-1): DAMVIQNPRYQVTQFGKPVTLSCSQTLNHNVMYWYQQKSSQAPKLLFHYYDKDFNNEADTPDNFQSRRPNTSFCFLDIRSPGLGDTAMYLCATSRGTSLYNEQFFGPGTRLTVL.

The chain recombines TRBV14 with TRBJ1-5; tentative D call: TRBD1 (5 bases). V lost 1 base and J 2 bases, leaving 6 bases between the germline ends. Germline V CDR1 and CDR2: SGHDN, FVKESK. This CDR3 spans 14 amino acids. The DNA for the CDR3 is TGTGCCAGCAGCCAAGCGGGGGGCAATCAGCCCCAGCATTTT. The encoded protein is CASSQAGGNQPQHF.

J is TRBJ2-3 and V is TRBV7-8; 7 positions match TRBD1. The CDR3 has 15 amino acids. Germline lookup yields CDR1 SGHVS and CDR2 FQNEAQ. The junction had 7 bases not matched to a gene; V was cut back by 3 bases and J by 4 bases. This chain's CDR3 is CASSFFRGHADTQYF. CDR3 bases: TGTGCCAGCAGCTTTTTTAGGGGGCACGCAGATACGCAGTATTTT.

V is TRBV9 and J is TRBJ2-7, with D perhaps matching TRBD1 (6 bases). Germline V gene lookup returns CDR1 SGDLS and CDR2 YYNGEE. The V gene lost 3 bases and the J gene lost 6 bases, with 28 bases spanning the gap. This CDR3 is 18 amino acids long. The CDR3 loop reads CASSAWAGQGHILGEQYF. The CDR3 nucleotides read TGTGCCAGCAGCGCTTGGGCGGGTCAGGGGCATATACTAGGCGAGCAGTACTTC.

The chain joins TRBV18 to TRBJ2-7; perhaps TRBD2 as D (6 bases). CDR1 is KGHSH, CDR2 LQKENI, per germline. The V end was cut by 1 base, the J end by 5 bases, with 6 bases between. This CDR3 comprises 12 residues. The CDR3 is CASSPRGDEQYF. DNA of the CDR3: TGTGCCAGCTCACCACGGGGGGACGAGCAGTACTTC.

The genes are TRBV28 and TRBJ2-1; D possibly corresponds to TRBD2 (6 bases). This CDR3 has 17 amino acids. CDR1 and CDR2 (germline): MDHEN, SYDVKM. Between the trimmed V and J ends, which lost 5 bases and 0 bases, there was a span of 17 bases. CDR3 sequence: CASSPGTGKGSYNEQFF. For the CDR3, the DNA is TGTGCCAGCAGTCCCGGGACTGGAAAGGGCTCCTACAATGAGCAGTTCTTC. Drawing the rest from reference TRBV28 and TRBJ2-1, the complete variable domain is DVKVTQSSRYLVKRTGEKVFLECVQDMDHENMFWYRQDPGLGLRLIYFSYDVKMKEKGDIPEGYSVSREKKERFSLILESASTNQTSMYLCASSPGTGKGSYNEQFFGPGTRLTVL.